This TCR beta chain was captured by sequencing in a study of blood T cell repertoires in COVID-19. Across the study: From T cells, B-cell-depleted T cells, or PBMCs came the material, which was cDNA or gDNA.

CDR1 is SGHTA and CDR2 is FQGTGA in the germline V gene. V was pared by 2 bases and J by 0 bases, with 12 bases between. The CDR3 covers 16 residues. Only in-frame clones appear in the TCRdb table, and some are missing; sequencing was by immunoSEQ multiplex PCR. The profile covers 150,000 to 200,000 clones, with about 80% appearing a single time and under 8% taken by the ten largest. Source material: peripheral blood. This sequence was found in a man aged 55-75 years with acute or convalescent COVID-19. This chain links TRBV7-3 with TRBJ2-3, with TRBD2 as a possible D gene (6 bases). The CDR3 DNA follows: TGTGCCAGCAGCTTAGTAGCGGCATCTAGCACAGATACGCAGTATTTT. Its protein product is CASSLVAASSTDTQYF.